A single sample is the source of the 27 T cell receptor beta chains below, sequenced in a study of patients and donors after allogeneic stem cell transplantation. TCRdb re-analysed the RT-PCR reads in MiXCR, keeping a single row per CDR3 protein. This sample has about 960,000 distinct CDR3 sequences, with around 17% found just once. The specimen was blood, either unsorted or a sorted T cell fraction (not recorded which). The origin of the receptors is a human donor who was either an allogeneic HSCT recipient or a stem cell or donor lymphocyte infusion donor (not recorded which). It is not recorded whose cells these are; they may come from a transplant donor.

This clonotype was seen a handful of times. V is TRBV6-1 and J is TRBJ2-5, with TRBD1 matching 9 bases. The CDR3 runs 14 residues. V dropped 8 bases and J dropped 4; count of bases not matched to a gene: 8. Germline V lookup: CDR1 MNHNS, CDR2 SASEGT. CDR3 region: CASAPGQGGETQYF. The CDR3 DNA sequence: TGTGCCAGCGCGCCGGGACAGGGTGGAGAGACCCAGTACTTC.

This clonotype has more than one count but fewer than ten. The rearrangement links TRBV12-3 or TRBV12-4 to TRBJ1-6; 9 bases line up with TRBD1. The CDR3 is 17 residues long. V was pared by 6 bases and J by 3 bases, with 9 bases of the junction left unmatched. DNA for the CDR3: TGTGCCAGCAGGGACTACAGGGGGCCGATCTATAATTCACCCCTCCACTTT. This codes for CASRDYRGPIYNSPLHF.

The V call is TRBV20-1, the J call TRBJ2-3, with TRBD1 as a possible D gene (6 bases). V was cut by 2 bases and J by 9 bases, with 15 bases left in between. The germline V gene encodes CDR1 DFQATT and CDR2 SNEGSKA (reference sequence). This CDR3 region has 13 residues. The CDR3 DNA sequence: TGCAGTGCTAGAACAGGGTTCGGGTTGACGCAGTATTTT. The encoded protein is CSARTGFGLTQYF.

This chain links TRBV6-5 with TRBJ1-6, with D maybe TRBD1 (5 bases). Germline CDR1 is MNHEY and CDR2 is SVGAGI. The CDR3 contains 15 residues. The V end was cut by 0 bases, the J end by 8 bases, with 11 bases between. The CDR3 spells CASSYSRGRDSPLHF. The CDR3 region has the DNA TGTGCCAGCAGTTACTCGAGGGGTAGGGATTCACCCCTCCACTTT.

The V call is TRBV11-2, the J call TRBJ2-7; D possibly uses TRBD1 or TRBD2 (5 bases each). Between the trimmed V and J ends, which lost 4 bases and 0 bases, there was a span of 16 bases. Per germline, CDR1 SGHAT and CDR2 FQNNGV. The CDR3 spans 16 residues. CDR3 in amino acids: CASSSTPGTGSYEQYF. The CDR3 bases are TGTGCCAGCAGCTCTACCCCCGGGACGGGCTCCTACGAGCAGTACTTC.

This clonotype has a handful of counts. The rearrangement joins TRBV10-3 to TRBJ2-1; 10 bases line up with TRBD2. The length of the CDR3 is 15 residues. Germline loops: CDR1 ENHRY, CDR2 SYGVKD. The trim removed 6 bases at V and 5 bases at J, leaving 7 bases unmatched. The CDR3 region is CAIRERGGIDNEQFF. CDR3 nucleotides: TGTGCCATCAGGGAGCGGGGGGGCATCGACAATGAGCAGTTCTTC.

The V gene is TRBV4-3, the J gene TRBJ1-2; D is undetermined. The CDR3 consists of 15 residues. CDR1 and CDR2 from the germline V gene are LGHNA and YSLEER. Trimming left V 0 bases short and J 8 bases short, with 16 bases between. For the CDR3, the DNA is TGCGCCAGCAGCCAAGATATAAGGGCGGGCGTGGGCTACACCTTC. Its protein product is CASSQDIRAGVGYTF.

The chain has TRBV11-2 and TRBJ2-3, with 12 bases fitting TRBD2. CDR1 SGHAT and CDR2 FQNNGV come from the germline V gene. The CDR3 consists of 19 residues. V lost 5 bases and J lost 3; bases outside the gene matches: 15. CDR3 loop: CASSTPYSVTSGGTDTQYF. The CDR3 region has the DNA TGTGCCAGCAGCACACCCTATTCTGTGACTAGCGGGGGTACAGATACGCAGTATTTT.

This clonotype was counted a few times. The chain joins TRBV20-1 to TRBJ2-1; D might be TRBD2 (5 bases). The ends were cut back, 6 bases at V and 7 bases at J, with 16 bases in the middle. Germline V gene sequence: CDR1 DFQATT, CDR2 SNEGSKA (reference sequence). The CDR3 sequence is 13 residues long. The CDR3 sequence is CSAPRASGNEQFF. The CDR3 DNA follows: TGCAGTGCCCCAAGGGCCAGCGGTAATGAGCAGTTCTTC.

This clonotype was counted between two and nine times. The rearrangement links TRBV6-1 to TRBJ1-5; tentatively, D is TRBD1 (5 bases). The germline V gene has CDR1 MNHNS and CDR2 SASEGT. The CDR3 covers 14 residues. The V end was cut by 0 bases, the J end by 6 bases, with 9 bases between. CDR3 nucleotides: TGTGCCAGCAGTGAAGCGGGGGATCCTCAGCCCCAGCATTTT. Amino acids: CASSEAGDPQPQHF.

CDR3 coding DNA: TGCAGCGTTAGACAAACCTACGAGCAGTACTTC. Translated: CSVRQTYEQYF. This chain uses TRBV29-1 with TRBJ2-7; unclear D gene. V dropped 5 bases and J dropped 2 bases, with 7 bases sitting between them. The CDR3 has 11 residues. Germline V gene sequence: CDR1 SQVTM, CDR2 ANQGSEA.

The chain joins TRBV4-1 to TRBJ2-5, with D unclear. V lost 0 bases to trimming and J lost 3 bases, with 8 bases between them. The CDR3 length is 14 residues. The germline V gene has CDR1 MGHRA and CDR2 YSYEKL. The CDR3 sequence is CASSQDGWEETQYF. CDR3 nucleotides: TGCGCCAGCAGCCAAGATGGTTGGGAAGAGACCCAGTACTTC.

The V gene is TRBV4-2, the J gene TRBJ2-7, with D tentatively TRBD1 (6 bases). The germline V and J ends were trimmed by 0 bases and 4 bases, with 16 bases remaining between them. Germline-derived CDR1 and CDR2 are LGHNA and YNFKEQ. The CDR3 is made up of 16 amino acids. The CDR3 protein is CASSQESRGSEYEQYF. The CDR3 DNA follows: TGTGCCAGCAGCCAAGAAAGTAGGGGGTCTGAGTACGAGCAGTACTTC.

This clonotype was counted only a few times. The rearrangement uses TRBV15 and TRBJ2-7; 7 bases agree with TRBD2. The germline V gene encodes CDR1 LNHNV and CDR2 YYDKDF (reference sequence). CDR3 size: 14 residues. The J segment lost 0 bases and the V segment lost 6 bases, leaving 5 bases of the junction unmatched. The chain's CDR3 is CATSRAGTSYEQYF. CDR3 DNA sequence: TGTGCCACCAGTCGAGCGGGGACCTCCTACGAGCAGTACTTC.

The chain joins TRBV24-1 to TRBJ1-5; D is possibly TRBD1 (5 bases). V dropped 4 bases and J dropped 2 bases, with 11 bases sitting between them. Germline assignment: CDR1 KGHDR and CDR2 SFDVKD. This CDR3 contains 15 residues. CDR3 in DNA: TGTGCCACCAGTGAGCAGGGTGTGGGCAATCAGCCCCAGCATTTT. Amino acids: CATSEQGVGNQPQHF.

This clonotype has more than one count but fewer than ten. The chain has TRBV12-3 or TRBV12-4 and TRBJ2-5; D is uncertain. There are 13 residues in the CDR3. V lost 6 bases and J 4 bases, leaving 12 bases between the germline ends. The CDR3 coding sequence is TGTGCCAGCAGCAAGTTTACATTAGAGACCCAGTACTTC. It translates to CASSKFTLETQYF.

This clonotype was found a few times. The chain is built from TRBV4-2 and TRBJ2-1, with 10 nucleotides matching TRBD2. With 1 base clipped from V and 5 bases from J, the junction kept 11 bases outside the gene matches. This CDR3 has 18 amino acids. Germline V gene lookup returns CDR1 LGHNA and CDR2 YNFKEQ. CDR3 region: CASSQVHLAGEHNNEQFF. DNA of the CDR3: TGTGCCAGCAGCCAAGTCCATCTAGCGGGGGAGCATAACAATGAGCAGTTCTTC.

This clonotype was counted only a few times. CDR3 bases: TGTGCCAGCAGCCAAGCACTCCGACTAGCGGGAAGATACGAGCAGTACTTC. This codes for CASSQALRLAGRYEQYF. This chain connects TRBV4-2 to TRBJ2-7; 11 positions agree with TRBD2. Germline CDR1 LGHNA, CDR2 YNFKEQ. The CDR3 runs 17 residues. Trimming at V came to 1 base and at J to 4 bases, leaving 9 bases not matched to a gene.

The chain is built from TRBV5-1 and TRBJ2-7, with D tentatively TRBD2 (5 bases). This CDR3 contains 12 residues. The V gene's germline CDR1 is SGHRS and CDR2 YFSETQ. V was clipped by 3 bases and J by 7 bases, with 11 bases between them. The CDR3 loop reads CASSSNSGEQYF. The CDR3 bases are TGCGCCAGCAGCTCCAACTCGGGGGAGCAGTACTTC.

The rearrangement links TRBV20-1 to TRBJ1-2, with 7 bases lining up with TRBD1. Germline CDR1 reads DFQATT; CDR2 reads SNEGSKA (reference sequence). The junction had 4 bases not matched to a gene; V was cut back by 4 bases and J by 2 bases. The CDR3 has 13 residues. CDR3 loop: CSANPGQNYGYTF. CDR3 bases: TGCAGTGCTAACCCGGGACAGAACTATGGCTACACCTTC.

The CDR3 region is CSAKAGTRRNTEAFF. The DNA of the CDR3 is TGCAGTGCTAAGGCAGGGACGAGGCGGAACACTGAAGCTTTCTTT. The chain carries TRBV20-1 and TRBJ1-1; TRBD1 is a possible D gene (5 bases). Between the trimmed V and J ends, which lost 4 bases and 1 base, there was a span of 16 bases. Per the germline V gene, CDR1 is DFQATT and CDR2 is SNEGSKA (reference sequence). CDR3 length: 15 amino acids.

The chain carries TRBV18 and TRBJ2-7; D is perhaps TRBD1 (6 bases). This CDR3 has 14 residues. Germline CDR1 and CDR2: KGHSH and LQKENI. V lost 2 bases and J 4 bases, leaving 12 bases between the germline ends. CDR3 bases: TGTGCCAGCTCACCAGGGACACCTGCTTACGAGCAGTACTTC. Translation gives CASSPGTPAYEQYF.

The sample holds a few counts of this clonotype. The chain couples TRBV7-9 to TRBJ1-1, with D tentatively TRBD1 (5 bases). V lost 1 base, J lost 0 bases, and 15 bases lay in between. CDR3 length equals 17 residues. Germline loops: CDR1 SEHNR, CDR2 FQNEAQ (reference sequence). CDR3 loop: CASSLGQGSKMNTEAFF. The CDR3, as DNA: TGTGCCAGCAGCTTAGGTCAGGGCAGCAAGATGAACACTGAAGCTTTCTTT.

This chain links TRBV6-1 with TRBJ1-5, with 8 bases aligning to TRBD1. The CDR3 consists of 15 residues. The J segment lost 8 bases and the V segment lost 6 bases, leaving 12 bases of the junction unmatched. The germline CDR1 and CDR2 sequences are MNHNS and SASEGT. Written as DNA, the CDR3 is TGTGCCAGCAGACGCTACACAGGGGGAAGGGAGCCCCAGCATTTT. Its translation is CASRRYTGGREPQHF.

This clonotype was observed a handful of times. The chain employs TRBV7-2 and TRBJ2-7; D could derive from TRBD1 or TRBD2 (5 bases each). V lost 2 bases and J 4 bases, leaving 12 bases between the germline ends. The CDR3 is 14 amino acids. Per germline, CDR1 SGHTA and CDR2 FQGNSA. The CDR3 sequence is CASSLYEGQYEQYF. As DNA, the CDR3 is TGTGCCAGCAGCTTATACGAGGGGCAATACGAGCAGTACTTC.

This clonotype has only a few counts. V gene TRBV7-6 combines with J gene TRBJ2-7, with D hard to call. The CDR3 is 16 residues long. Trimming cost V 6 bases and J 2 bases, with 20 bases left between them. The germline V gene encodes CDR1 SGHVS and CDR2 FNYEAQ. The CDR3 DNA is TGTGCCAGCAGTCAAGTGGGTGGGAAAGGTACCTACGAGCAGTACTTC. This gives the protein CASSQVGGKGTYEQYF.

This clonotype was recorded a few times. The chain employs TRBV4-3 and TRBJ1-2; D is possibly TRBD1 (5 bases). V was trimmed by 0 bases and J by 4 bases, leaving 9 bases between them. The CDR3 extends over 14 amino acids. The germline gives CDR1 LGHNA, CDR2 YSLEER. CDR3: CASSQERGSYGYTF. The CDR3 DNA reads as TGCGCCAGCAGCCAAGAAAGGGGAAGCTATGGCTACACCTTC.